This T cell receptor (beta chain) is drawn from a study of cytomegalovirus exposure and HLA in healthy donors. Findings and limits, study-wide: Likely technical artifact: a cluster of highly shared sequence variants. TCR sequences were mostly rare, though some public TCRs occurred in many donors. High sensitivity and specificity were reportedly achieved when the classifier diagnosed cytomegalovirus status.

Among the donors, all were healthy bone marrow donors. The CDR3 runs to 16 residues. Germline values: CDR1 MNHEY, CDR2 SMNVEV (reference sequence). V lost 0 bases, J lost 5 bases, and 8 bases stayed unmatched. To note about this clone: The antigen remains unidentified.

The PCR used 60 Vbeta and 13 Jbeta primers. Sequencing used immunoSEQ multiplex PCR; TCRdb keeps in-frame clones, though not all of them. The repertoire holds around 150,000 clones, with around 80% as singletons. This rearrangement joins TRBV27 to TRBJ2-5, with 8 positions matching TRBD1. Input material: PBMCs. This clonotype was sampled from a male donor in good health and CMV-seropositive. The CDR3 region is CASSLSLPQGAETQYF. CDR3 in DNA: TGTGCCAGCAGTTTATCGCTGCCGCAGGGGGCGGAGACCCAGTACTTC.